These 25 T cell receptor beta chains were sequenced from one sample in a study of identical twins. Each CDR3 protein gets one entry after TCRdb re-called the 5' RACE reads with MiXCR. This sample has 450,000 to 650,000 distinct CDR3 sequences; roughly 15% occur once, and the top ten carry nearly 0.45%. These data are also associated with another study on yellow fever vaccine responses in identical twins.

The sample taken for sequencing was CD4+ T cells sorted from blood. The receptors shown here come from a woman in her late teens or twenties in good health.

The rearrangement uses TRBV6-5 and TRBJ2-2; 9 bases are shared with TRBD1. CDR1 is MNHEY, CDR2 SVGAGI, per germline. V was pared by 2 bases and J by 7 bases, with 8 bases of the junction left unmatched. This CDR3 has 16 residues. CDR3 nucleotide sequence: TGTGCCAGCAGTTACGCTCGGGACAGGGTTTACGGGGAGCTGTTTTTT. Translating gives CASSYARDRVYGELFF.

This clonotype was counted between two and nine times. DNA of the CDR3: TGTGCCACCCAGGGGGCGGTTTCCTCCTACGAGCAGTACGTC. Translated: CATQGAVSSYEQYV. The gene calls are TRBV28 and TRBJ2-7; 8 positions agree with TRBD1. In germline, CDR1 is MDHEN, CDR2 SYDVKM. With V trimmed by 10 bases and J by 0 bases, 8 bases remained unmatched. This CDR3 region has 14 residues.

This clonotype was counted only a few times. The genes are TRBV5-6 and TRBJ2-1; 8 positions match TRBD1. The CDR3 loop spans 14 amino acids. V trimming: 6 bases; J trimming: 5 bases; junction bases outside the gene matches: 7. Germline loops: CDR1 SGHDT, CDR2 YYEEEE. In DNA form, the CDR3 reads TGTGCCAGCACCCCGGGACAGGCCCACAATGAGCAGTTCTTC. It specifies CASTPGQAHNEQFF.

The genes are TRBV7-2 and TRBJ2-3; the D is unclear. The V gene's germline CDR1 is SGHTA and CDR2 FQGNSA. The CDR3 has 18 residues. Trimming shortened V by 2 bases and J by 5 bases, and 23 bases separated the two germline ends. The CDR3 nucleotides are TGTGCCAGCAGCTTAACGGGCGCAGGTACTTTTTATGGAGATACGCAGTATTTT. It encodes CASSLTGAGTFYGDTQYF. The variable domain in full, with the rest retrieved from reference TRBV7-2 and TRBJ2-3, is GAGVSQSPSNKVTEKGKDVELRCDPISGHTALYWYRQSLGQGLEFLIYFQGNSAPDKSGLPSDRFSAERTGGSVSTLTIQRTQQEDSAVYLCASSLTGAGTFYGDTQYFGPGTRLTVL.

The chain couples TRBV5-1 to TRBJ2-5; no firm D call. The CDR3 is 12 residues long. The germline V and J ends were trimmed by 5 bases and 1 base, with 6 bases remaining between them. Germline-derived CDR1 and CDR2 are SGHRS and YFSETQ. CDR3: CASRQPQETQYF. DNA for the CDR3: TGCGCCAGCAGACAGCCCCAAGAGACCCAGTACTTC.

This clonotype showed up just a few times. The chain has TRBV27 and TRBJ2-1; 10 nucleotides match TRBD2. The length of the CDR3 is 15 residues. Germline CDR1 reads MNHEY; CDR2 reads SMNVEV (reference sequence). J gave up 4 bases and V 6 bases, and 6 bases lay outside the gene matches. The CDR3 DNA reads as TGTGCCAGCAGACCCGGACTAGCGGAATACAATGAGCAGTTCTTC. Translating gives CASRPGLAEYNEQFF.

This chain joins TRBV3-1 and TRBJ1-1, with D perhaps matching TRBD1 (5 bases). The length of the CDR3 is 15 residues. V lost 4 bases to trimming and J lost 1 base, with 13 bases between them. The germline gives CDR1 LGHDT, CDR2 YNNKEL (reference sequence). CDR3 DNA sequence: TGTGCCAGCAGCCCACAATGGACACCGAACACTGAAGCTTTCTTT. It translates to CASSPQWTPNTEAFF.

The V and J genes are TRBV19 and TRBJ1-5; D is perhaps TRBD1 (5 bases). The CDR3 extends over 14 amino acids. Germline V lookup: CDR1 LNHDA, CDR2 SQIVND (reference sequence). Trimming stripped 9 bases from V and 4 bases from J, with 16 bases between. DNA of the CDR3: TGTGCCAGCGTGACATCAGGGAGAAATCAGCCCCAGCATTTT. It yields the protein CASVTSGRNQPQHF.

This chain joins TRBV24-1 and TRBJ2-1, with 11 positions matching TRBD2. Germline V lookup: CDR1 KGHDR, CDR2 SFDVKD. The V gene end was trimmed by 10 bases and the J gene end by 8 bases; junction bases not matched to a gene: 9. The CDR3 loop spans 14 amino acids. The CDR3 DNA reads TGTGCCACGGGAACTAGCGGGAGCTTGTATGAGCAGTTCTTC. Its translation: CATGTSGSLYEQFF.

The chain uses TRBV27 and TRBJ2-7, with D possibly matching TRBD1 (6 bases). CDR3 length: 13 amino acids. Germline values: CDR1 MNHEY, CDR2 SMNVEV (reference sequence). Trimming took off 2 bases at V and 6 bases at J, with 11 bases between the two ends. The CDR3 DNA reads TGTGCCAGCAGTTTACAAACAGGGATCGAGCAGTACTTC. As protein: CASSLQTGIEQYF.

This clonotype was picked up a small number of times. This chain connects TRBV28 to TRBJ2-7; D gene ambiguous. Germline V gene data show CDR1 as MDHEN and CDR2 as SYDVKM. The CDR3 runs 10 residues. V was pared by 5 bases and J by 4 bases, with 3 bases between. The CDR3 nucleotides read TGTGCCAGCAGTCGGTACGAGCAGTACTTC. This translates into CASSRYEQYF.

The genes are TRBV20-1 and TRBJ2-3; 7 nucleotides align to TRBD2. V lost 6 bases and J lost 7; bases outside the gene matches: 4. The CDR3 covers 11 residues. The germline gives CDR1 DFQATT, CDR2 SNEGSKA (reference sequence). Here the CDR3 reads CSAVLANTQYF. CDR3 DNA sequence: TGCAGTGCGGTACTAGCGAATACGCAGTATTTT.

This chain connects TRBV24-1 to TRBJ1-1; TRBD1 matches at 7 bases. The junction had 0 bases not matched to a gene; V was cut back by 6 bases and J by 3 bases. Germline CDR1 KGHDR, CDR2 SFDVKD. The CDR3 has 12 amino acids. CDR3 loop: CATSQGDTEAFF. The CDR3 coding sequence is TGTGCCACCAGTCAGGGGGACACTGAAGCTTTCTTT.

This clonotype was picked up a small number of times. This chain uses TRBV5-6 with TRBJ2-1; no clear D. V lost 4 bases and J lost 3, with 14 bases in between. CDR1 and CDR2 (germline): SGHDT, YYEEEE. The CDR3 loop spans 15 amino acids. The CDR3: CASSRLPRDYNEQFF. The CDR3, as DNA: TGTGCCAGCAGCCGACTGCCGCGAGACTACAATGAGCAGTTCTTC.

A few counts support this clonotype. V is TRBV25-1 and J is TRBJ2-3; 12 positions match TRBD1. The junction had 4 bases not matched to a gene; V was cut back by 6 bases and J by 6 bases. The CDR3 sequence is 14 residues long. Germline V lookup: CDR1 MGHDK, CDR2 SYGVNS. The CDR3 region has the DNA TGTGCCAGCAGCCGGGACAGGGGGCTTGATACGCAGTATTTT. Protein sequence: CASSRDRGLDTQYF.

This rearrangement joins TRBV20-1 to TRBJ1-2, with D possibly matching TRBD1 (5 bases). CDR1 DFQATT and CDR2 SNEGSKA come from the germline V gene (reference sequence). The CDR3 spans 14 residues. V was clipped by 3 bases and J by 8 bases, with 19 bases between them. The CDR3 DNA is TGCAGTGCTAGTCCGGGACTGTCGGAGGGAGGCTACACCTTC. Encoded protein: CSASPGLSEGGYTF.

The chain has TRBV29-1 and TRBJ2-1, with 12 bases that match TRBD1. V trimming: 6 bases; J trimming: 7 bases; junction bases outside the gene matches: 7. Germline loops: CDR1 SQVTM, CDR2 ANQGSEA. This CDR3 contains 14 residues. The CDR3, as DNA: TGCAGCGTATCCGGGACAGGGGGCAAGAATGAGCAGTTCTTC. This gives the protein CSVSGTGGKNEQFF.

A few counts support this clonotype. The V and J genes are TRBV5-1 and TRBJ2-3; D remains unclear. This CDR3 comprises 15 residues. Germline V gene sequence: CDR1 SGHRS, CDR2 YFSETQ. The germline V and J ends were trimmed by 4 bases and 0 bases, with 12 bases remaining between them. Here the CDR3 reads CASSLDGASTDTQYF. CDR3 nucleotides: TGCGCCAGCAGCCTCGACGGTGCTAGCACAGATACGCAGTATTTT.

In this sample, this clonotype turned up a few times. V gene TRBV11-3 combines with J gene TRBJ2-1; no clear D. Trimming pared 0 bases from V and 5 bases from J, leaving 11 bases between. The CDR3 is 15 residues long. Germline lookup yields CDR1 SGHNT and CDR2 YENEEA. CDR3 sequence (DNA): TGTGCCAGCAGCTTAGACGGATGGCCGAACAATGAGCAGTTCTTC. Protein: CASSLDGWPNNEQFF.

The gene calls are TRBV7-9 and TRBJ1-2; 10 bases fit TRBD1. This CDR3 spans 14 amino acids. V lost 5 bases to trimming and J lost 8 bases; unmatched junction nucleotides: 8. Germline V CDR1 and CDR2: SEHNR, FQNEAQ (reference sequence). The CDR3 sequence is CASSQEDRGTGYTF. Written as DNA, the CDR3 is TGTGCCAGCAGCCAGGAGGACAGGGGGACCGGCTACACCTTC.

The chain carries TRBV12-3 or TRBV12-4 and TRBJ2-1; the D is unclear. The CDR3 has 14 residues. Trimming removed 3 bases at V and 0 bases at J, with 6 bases between. DNA for the CDR3: TGTGCCAGCAGTTTTGGGATCTCCTACAATGAGCAGTTCTTC. Amino acid sequence: CASSFGISYNEQFF.

There are a few counts of this clonotype. The chain joins TRBV7-9 to TRBJ1-5; a possible D gene is TRBD1 (5 bases). The germline V gene has CDR1 SEHNR and CDR2 FQNEAQ (reference sequence). V was clipped by 1 base and J by 7 bases, with 11 bases between them. CDR3 length: 14 residues. CDR3 residues: CASSLGGREQPQHF. The CDR3 DNA reads TGTGCCAGCAGCTTAGGGGGCAGGGAACAGCCCCAGCATTTT.

The V and J genes are TRBV5-6 and TRBJ2-7, with 8 bases that match TRBD1. Unmatched junction bases numbered 12, after V lost 4 bases and J lost 0 bases. Germline V lookup: CDR1 SGHDT, CDR2 YYEEEE. This CDR3 has 17 residues. The CDR3 protein is CASSLWDRRSSSYEQYV. In DNA form, the CDR3 reads TGTGCCAGCAGCCTCTGGGACAGGCGTTCGTCCTCCTACGAGCAGTACGTC.

This clonotype occurred a few times. V gene TRBV10-3 combines with J gene TRBJ2-1, with D maybe TRBD1 (7 bases). CDR1 and CDR2 (germline): ENHRY, SYGVKD. Trimming took 2 bases from V and 9 from J, leaving 17 bases between them. This CDR3 region has 15 residues. CDR3 residues: CAISEIAEGAGEQFF. CDR3 nucleotides: TGTGCCATCAGTGAGATTGCGGAGGGGGCAGGTGAGCAGTTCTTC.

This chain connects TRBV2 to TRBJ1-2, with D possibly being TRBD1 (5 bases). The CDR3 has 12 residues. V was pared by 5 bases and J by 7 bases, with 11 bases between. Germline CDR1 SNHLY, CDR2 FYNNEI. CDR3 nucleotides: TGTGCCAGCAGTTCCCAGGGAGTTGGCTACACCTTC. Encoded protein: CASSSQGVGYTF.